A single sample gave rise to the 2 T cell receptor beta chains below, sequenced in a study of blood T cell repertoires in COVID-19. Generated by immunoSEQ multiplex PCR, the TCRdb table keeps only in-frame clones and is missing some. This sample carries 100,000 to 120,000 clones, roughly 76% of them seen once, and the ten largest clones take under 10%. Sequences were obtained from peripheral blood. These receptors were obtained from a woman aged 55-70 years with acute or convalescent COVID-19.

The chain combines TRBV27 with TRBJ2-7; TRBD2 aligns across 12 bases. CDR1 and CDR2 (germline): MNHEY, SMNVEV (reference sequence). The CDR3 covers 16 residues. Trimming at V came to 6 bases and at J to 4 bases, leaving 10 bases not matched to a gene. CDR3 protein: CASSLGSSGGAYEQYF. CDR3 DNA: TGTGCCAGCAGCCTGGGTTCTAGCGGGGGGGCGTACGAGCAGTACTTC.

V is TRBV2 and J is TRBJ1-5, with D hard to call. There are 18 residues in the CDR3. CDR1 and CDR2 from the germline V gene are SNHLY and FYNNEI. The V end lost 2 bases, the J end lost 3 bases, and 20 bases lay between the germline ends. The CDR3 region has the DNA TGTGCCAGCAGTGAACCCCAACTTAGATTTTCGTTCAATCAGCCCCAGCATTTT. Translating it yields CASSEPQLRFSFNQPQHF.